This paragraph covers one TCR beta chain sequence. Its target is not known. The data were taken from a study of post-analysis software for immune sequencing data. Study-level points and caveats: Under the F measure, samples that were prepared in one batch clustered strongly together. Higher frequency in patients than in controls was seen for roughly five TRBV segments, with TRBV5-6, TRBV5-1 and TRBV20-1 among them.

Germline V CDR1 and CDR2: MDHEN, SYDVKM. The CDR3 is 13 amino acids. Trimming took 1 base from V and 11 from J; bases not matched to a gene: 6. TCR beta cDNA libraries had unique molecular identifiers. TCRdb redid the calling of the PCR reads with MiXCR, one entry per CDR3 protein. The repertoire holds hundreds of thousands of distinct CDR3 sequences, with 55% to 60% as singletons. This sequence originates from a girl aged 2 to 9 with multiple sclerosis. The chain recombines TRBV28 with TRBJ2-5; TRBD1 agrees at 8 bases. The sample was blood. CDR3 in DNA: TGTGCCAGCAGTTTATTAGGACAGGGAGAGCAGTACTTC. The encoded protein is CASSLLGQGEQYF.